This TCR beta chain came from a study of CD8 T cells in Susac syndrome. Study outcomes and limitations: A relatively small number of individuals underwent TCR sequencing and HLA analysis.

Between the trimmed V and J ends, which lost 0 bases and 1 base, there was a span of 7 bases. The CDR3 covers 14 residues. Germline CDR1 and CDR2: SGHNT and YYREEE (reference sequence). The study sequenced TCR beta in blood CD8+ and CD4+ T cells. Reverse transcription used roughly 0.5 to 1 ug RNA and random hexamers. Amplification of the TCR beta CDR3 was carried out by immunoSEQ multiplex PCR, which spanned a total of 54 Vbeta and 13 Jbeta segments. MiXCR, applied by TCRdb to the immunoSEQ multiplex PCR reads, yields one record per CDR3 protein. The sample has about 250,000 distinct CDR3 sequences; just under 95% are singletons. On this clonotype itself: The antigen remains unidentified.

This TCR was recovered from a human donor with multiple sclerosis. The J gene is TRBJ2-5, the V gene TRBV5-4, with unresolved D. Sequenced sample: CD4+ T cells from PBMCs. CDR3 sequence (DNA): TGTGCCAGCAGCTTGGATCGGTTCCAAGAGACCCAGTACTTC. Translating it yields CASSLDRFQETQYF. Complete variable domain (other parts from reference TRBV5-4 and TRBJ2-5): ETGVTQSPTHLIKTRGQQVTLRCSSQSGHNTVSWYQQALGQGPQFIFQYYREEENGRGNFPPRFSGLQFPNYSSELNVNALELDDSALYLCASSLDRFQETQYFGPGTRLLVL.